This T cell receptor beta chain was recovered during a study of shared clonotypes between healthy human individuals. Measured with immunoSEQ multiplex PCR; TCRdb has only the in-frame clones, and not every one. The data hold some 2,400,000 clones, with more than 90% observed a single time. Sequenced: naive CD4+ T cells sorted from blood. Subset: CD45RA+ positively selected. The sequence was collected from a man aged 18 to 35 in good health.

CDR3 residues: CASTISTGIQETQYF. The CDR3 DNA sequence: TGTGCCAGCACTATTTCCACAGGGATCCAAGAGACCCAGTACTTC. The rearrangement uses TRBV2 and TRBJ2-5, with D possibly TRBD1 on 6 matching bases. V was cut by 7 bases and J by 1 base, with 16 bases left in between. CDR3 size: 15 residues. Germline V gene data show CDR1 as SNHLY and CDR2 as FYNNEI.